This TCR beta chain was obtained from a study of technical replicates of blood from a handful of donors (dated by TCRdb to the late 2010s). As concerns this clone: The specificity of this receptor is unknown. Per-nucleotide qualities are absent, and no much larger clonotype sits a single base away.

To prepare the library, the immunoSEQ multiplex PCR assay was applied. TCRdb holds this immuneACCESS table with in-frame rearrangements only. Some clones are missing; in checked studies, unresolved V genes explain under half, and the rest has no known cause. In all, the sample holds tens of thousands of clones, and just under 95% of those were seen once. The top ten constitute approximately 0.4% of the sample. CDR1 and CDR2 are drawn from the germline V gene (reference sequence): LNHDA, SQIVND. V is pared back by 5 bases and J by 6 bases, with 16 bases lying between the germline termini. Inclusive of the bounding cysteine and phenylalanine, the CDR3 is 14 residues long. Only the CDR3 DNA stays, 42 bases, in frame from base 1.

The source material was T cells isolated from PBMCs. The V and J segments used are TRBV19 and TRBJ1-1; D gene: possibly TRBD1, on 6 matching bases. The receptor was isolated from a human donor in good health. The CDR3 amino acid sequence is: CASSPRGGAAEAFF. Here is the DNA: TGTGCCAGTAGTCCCCGTGGGGGCGCCGCTGAAGCTTTCTTT.